The present TCR beta chain was sequenced within a study of monozygotic twins with inflammatory bowel disease. Findings and caveats of the study: Among IBD patients, fewer clonotypes were shared with others than among healthy twins, especially with disease activity. Compared with healthy co-twins, IBD patients showed reduced TCRbeta repertoire diversity by inverse Simpson.

Blood was drawn at approximately 2.7 ml per donor. Turning to this clonotype: What it recognizes is unknown.

It was roughly 3.5 ug of total RNA that each TCR library used. TCRdb reprocessed the 5' RACE reads, keeping one entry per CDR3 protein, no DNA. This table holds 88,000 or so distinct CDR3 sequences. From germline, CDR1 is MNHEY and CDR2 SMNVEV (reference sequence). This CDR3 spans 14 amino acids. The chain carries TRBV27 and TRBJ1-5; TCRdb's D call of TRBD1 is untestable without DNA. The sequenced sample consisted of blood. The receptor was isolated from a human donor with ulcerative colitis or Crohn's disease, or a healthy co-twin of an affected twin (not recorded which). The CDR3 loop is CASSPVQGSQPQHF.